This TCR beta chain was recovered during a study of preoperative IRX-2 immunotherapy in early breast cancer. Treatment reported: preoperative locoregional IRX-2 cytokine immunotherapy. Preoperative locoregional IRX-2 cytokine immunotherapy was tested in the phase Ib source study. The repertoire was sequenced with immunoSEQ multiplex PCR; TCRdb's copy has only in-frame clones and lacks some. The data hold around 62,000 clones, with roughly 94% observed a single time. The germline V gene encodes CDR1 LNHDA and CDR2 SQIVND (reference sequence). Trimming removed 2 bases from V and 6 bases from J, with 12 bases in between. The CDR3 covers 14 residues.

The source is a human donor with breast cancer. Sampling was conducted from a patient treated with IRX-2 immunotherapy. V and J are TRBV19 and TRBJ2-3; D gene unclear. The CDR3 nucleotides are TGTGCCAGTAGTATAAATCCTCGTGGGGATACGCAGTATTTT. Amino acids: CASSINPRGDTQYF.